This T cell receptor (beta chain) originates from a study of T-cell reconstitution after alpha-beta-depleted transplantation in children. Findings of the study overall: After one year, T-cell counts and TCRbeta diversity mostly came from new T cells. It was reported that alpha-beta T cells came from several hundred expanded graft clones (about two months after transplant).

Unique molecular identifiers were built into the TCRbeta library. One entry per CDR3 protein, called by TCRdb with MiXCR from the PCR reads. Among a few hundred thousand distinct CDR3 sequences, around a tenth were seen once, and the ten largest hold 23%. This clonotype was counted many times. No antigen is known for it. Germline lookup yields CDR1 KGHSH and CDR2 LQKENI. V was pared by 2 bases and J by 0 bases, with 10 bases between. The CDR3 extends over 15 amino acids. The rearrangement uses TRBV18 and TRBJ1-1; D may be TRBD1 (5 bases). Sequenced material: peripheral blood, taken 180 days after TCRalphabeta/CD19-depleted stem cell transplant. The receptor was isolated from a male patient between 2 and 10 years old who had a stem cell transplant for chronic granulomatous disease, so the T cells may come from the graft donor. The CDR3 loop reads CASSPSAGLNTEAFF. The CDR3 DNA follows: TGTGCCAGCTCACCAAGTGCAGGGCTGAACACTGAAGCTTTCTTT. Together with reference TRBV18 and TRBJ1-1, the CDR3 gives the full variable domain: NAGVMQNPRHLVRRRGQEARLRCSPMKGHSHVYWYRQLPEEGLKFMVYLQKENIIDESGMPKERFSAEFPKEGPSILRIQQVVRGDSAAYFCASSPSAGLNTEAFFGQGTRLTVV.